One and the same sample provided the 27 T cell receptor beta chains below, sequenced in a study of spatial heterogeneity in lung cancer. The sample's time point: blood at routine non-recurrence follow-up after resection. One entry per CDR3 protein results from TCRdb running MiXCR on the 5' RACE reads. Of roughly 71,000 distinct CDR3 sequences listed, 8% to 10% are singletons. The sequencing used PBMCs, collected at follow-up. The receptors derive from a female donor with early-stage non-small cell lung cancer.

The table lists this clonotype with many counts. The chain uses TRBV3-1 and TRBJ2-7, with 10 bases aligning to TRBD1. Per the germline V gene, CDR1 is LGHDT and CDR2 is YNNKEL (reference sequence). V gave up 2 bases and J gave up 2 bases; unmatched junction bases: 3. This CDR3 is 15 amino acids long. CDR3 loop: CASSQPGQGTYEQYF. CDR3 DNA: TGTGCCAGCAGCCAACCGGGACAGGGGACCTACGAGCAGTACTTC.

CDR3 protein: CASSFSDYQPQHF. CDR3 sequence (DNA): TGTGCCAGCAGCTTTTCGGACTACCAGCCCCAGCATTTT. The chain joins TRBV7-8 to TRBJ1-5; the D is unclear. The V and J ends lost 3 bases and 7 bases respectively, with 10 bases between them. The CDR3 sequence is 13 residues long. Looked up from germline, CDR1 is SGHVS and CDR2 is FQNEAQ.

This clonotype appeared a few times. The chain recombines TRBV12-5 with TRBJ2-1; 13 bases fit TRBD2. The V gene's germline CDR1 is LGHNT and CDR2 FRNRAP. The CDR3 is 15 amino acids. V dropped 6 bases and J dropped 5; count of bases not matched to a gene: 4. This CDR3 is CASGWGTSGNNEQFF. The CDR3 coding sequence is TGTGCTAGTGGCTGGGGGACTAGCGGGAACAATGAGCAGTTCTTC.

At least ten counts were recorded for this clonotype. V usage is TRBV5-1 and J usage is TRBJ2-2; D is unresolved. CDR3 length equals 13 residues. Trimming stripped 4 bases from V and 6 bases from J, with 10 bases between. Germline lookup yields CDR1 SGHRS and CDR2 YFSETQ. CDR3 nucleotide sequence: TGCGCCAGCAGCATGGAGTTGGCCGGGGAGCTGTTTTTT. The encoded protein is CASSMELAGELFF. The full variable domain, its missing parts supplied by reference TRBV5-1 and TRBJ2-2, is KAGVTQTPRYLIKTRGQQVTLSCSPISGHRSVSWYQQTPGQGLQFLFEYFSETQRNKGNFPGRFSGRQFSNSRSEMNVSTLELGDSALYLCASSMELAGELFFGEGSRLTVL.

This clonotype was observed many times. The genes are TRBV7-9 and TRBJ1-2, with unresolved D. V gave up 1 base and J gave up 1 base, with 4 bases separating them. This CDR3 contains 13 residues. Germline-derived CDR1 and CDR2 are SEHNR and FQNEAQ (reference sequence). The CDR3 reads CASSLGVNYGYTF. The DNA for the CDR3 is TGTGCCAGCAGCTTAGGGGTTAACTATGGCTACACCTTC.

J is TRBJ2-7 and V is TRBV28, with TRBD2 identical over 7 bases. Germline CDR1 and CDR2: MDHEN and SYDVKM. The CDR3 is 15 amino acids. Germline trimming cut 6 bases from V and 0 bases from J; bases unmatched to any gene: 8. CDR3 nucleotides: TGTGCCAGCAGGCCCCTAGCGGCCCCCTCCTACGAGCAGTACTTC. Amino acid sequence: CASRPLAAPSYEQYF.

This clonotype was seen many times. The V gene is TRBV7-2, the J gene TRBJ2-1, with TRBD2 identical over 11 bases. J gave up 2 bases and V 4 bases, and 1 base lay outside the gene matches. Looked up from germline, CDR1 is SGHTA and CDR2 is FQGNSA. The CDR3 spans 15 residues. CDR3 amino acids: CASSSTSGTYNEQFF. CDR3 DNA: TGTGCCAGCAGCTCGACTAGCGGGACCTACAATGAGCAGTTCTTC.

This clonotype was counted between two and nine times. The chain couples TRBV28 to TRBJ2-1; D unclear. CDR3 length: 12 residues. Germline values: CDR1 MDHEN, CDR2 SYDVKM. Trimming stripped 3 bases from V and 9 bases from J, with 9 bases between. CDR3 amino acids: CASSFYISEQFF. CDR3 DNA: TGTGCCAGCAGTTTTTATATCAGTGAGCAGTTCTTC. The whole variable domain, filled in from reference TRBV28 and TRBJ2-1, reads DVKVTQSSRYLVKRTGEKVFLECVQDMDHENMFWYRQDPGLGLRLIYFSYDVKMKEKGDIPEGYSVSREKKERFSLILESASTNQTSMYLCASSFYISEQFFGPGTRLTVL.

This clonotype was counted ten times or more. The rearrangement joins TRBV12-3 or TRBV12-4 to TRBJ2-3; D gene ambiguous. The CDR3 runs 13 residues. With 7 bases removed from V and 6 bases from J, the gap between germline ends came to 14 bases. The CDR3 region is CASTSVARDTQYF. The CDR3 bases are TGTGCCAGCACCTCTGTGGCTCGGGATACGCAGTATTTT.

This clonotype was recorded at least ten times. The genes are TRBV5-1 and TRBJ2-1; 9 bases fit TRBD1. The germline CDR1 and CDR2 sequences are SGHRS and YFSETQ. This CDR3 contains 14 residues. J gave up 3 bases and V 7 bases, and 5 bases lay outside the gene matches. This CDR3 is CASWEGQGYNEQFF. In DNA, the CDR3 is TGCGCCAGCTGGGAGGGACAGGGCTACAATGAGCAGTTCTTC.

Points on this clonotype: A much larger clone differs by one base, so this may be a read error. The V call is TRBV4-1, the J call TRBJ2-1, with D hard to call. The CDR3 length is 12 residues. Per the germline V gene, CDR1 is MGHRA and CDR2 is YSYEKL. CDR3 nucleotide sequence: TGCGCCAGCAGCCAATTGAACAATGGGCAGTTCTTC. Translating it yields CASSQLNNGQFF.

The chain has TRBV6-5 and TRBJ1-1; TRBD1 aligns across 8 bases. V dropped 2 bases and J dropped 4; count of bases not matched to a gene: 9. Germline V lookup: CDR1 MNHEY, CDR2 SVGAGI. This CDR3 has 16 amino acids. CDR3 sequence reads: CASSYQGQGRRTEAFF. For the CDR3, the DNA is TGTGCCAGCAGTTACCAAGGACAGGGCCGACGCACTGAAGCTTTCTTT.

Many counts were recorded for this clonotype. This chain links TRBV5-1 with TRBJ2-7, with 7 bases aligning to TRBD2. The trim removed 4 bases at V and 0 bases at J, leaving 4 bases unmatched. Germline CDR1 SGHRS, CDR2 YFSETQ. The CDR3 covers 14 residues. CDR3: CASSPGTTSYEQYF. The CDR3 DNA reads as TGCGCCAGCAGCCCTGGGACTACCTCCTACGAGCAGTACTTC.

This clonotype was counted a few times. The CDR3 nucleotides are TGTGCCAGCAGTTCGTACGGACCCACGGGGGAGCAGTTCTTC. It yields the protein CASSSYGPTGEQFF. This chain connects TRBV11-2 to TRBJ2-1; tentative D call: TRBD2 (5 bases). The germline gives CDR1 SGHAT, CDR2 FQNNGV. V was cut by 6 bases and J by 10 bases, with 19 bases left in between. The CDR3 is 14 amino acids.

This clonotype appeared many times. V gene TRBV10-3 combines with J gene TRBJ2-1, with a tentative D call TRBD2 (6 bases). Deletions cut 4 bases from V and 9 bases from J, with 13 bases between. The germline V gene has CDR1 ENHRY and CDR2 SYGVKD. The CDR3 runs 13 residues. This chain's CDR3 is CAISGLDRGEQFF. The CDR3 DNA reads TGTGCCATCAGTGGACTAGATCGGGGTGAGCAGTTCTTC.

The rearrangement uses TRBV7-9 and TRBJ2-7, with 11 bases lining up with TRBD1. The V gene end was trimmed by 5 bases and the J gene end by 5 bases; junction bases not matched to a gene: 5. CDR1 SEHNR and CDR2 FQNEAQ come from the germline V gene (reference sequence). The CDR3 runs 14 residues. The DNA of the CDR3 is TGTGCCAGCAGCGCGGGACAGGGGGTCGACGAGCAGTACTTC. As protein: CASSAGQGVDEQYF. Supplemented by reference TRBV7-9 and TRBJ2-7, the full variable domain reads DTGVSQNPRHKITKRGQNVTFRCDPISEHNRLYWYRQTLGQGPEFLTYFQNEAQLEKSRLLSDRFSAERPKGSFSTLEIQRTEQGDSAMYLCASSAGQGVDEQYFGPGTRLTVT.

The rearrangement joins TRBV28 to TRBJ1-5, with D possibly TRBD1 on 6 matching bases. The germline gives CDR1 MDHEN, CDR2 SYDVKM. V gave up 7 bases and J gave up 6 bases, with 22 bases separating them. The CDR3 sequence is 16 residues long. In nucleotides, the CDR3 is TGTGCCAGCACCCTACCGGGACAAGGATTTGGTCAGCCCCAGCATTTT. Translated, it gives CASTLPGQGFGQPQHF.

V is TRBV19 and J is TRBJ1-2, with 8 bases that match TRBD1. The ends lost 7 bases at V and 2 bases at J; junction bases unmatched: 3. Germline loops: CDR1 LNHDA, CDR2 SQIVND (reference sequence). This CDR3 is built from 13 residues. CDR3 region: CASKGQGNYGYTF. CDR3 nucleotide sequence: TGTGCCAGTAAAGGACAGGGCAACTATGGCTACACCTTC.

This clonotype was found a few times. The rearrangement joins TRBV12-3 or TRBV12-4 to TRBJ1-5, with D tentatively TRBD1 (6 bases). The CDR3 loop spans 14 amino acids. Deletions cut 4 bases from V and 2 bases from J, with 9 bases between. The CDR3 DNA follows: TGTGCCAGCAGTTCAAGGGGGGGCAATCAGCCCCAGCATTTT. This gives the protein CASSSRGGNQPQHF.

The rearrangement joins TRBV27 to TRBJ1-2, with 8 bases identical to TRBD1. The CDR3 extends over 13 amino acids. Germline CDR1 MNHEY, CDR2 SMNVEV (reference sequence). J was trimmed by 5 bases and V by 6 bases; bases with no gene match: 5. CDR3 residues: CASSDRGQYGYTF. CDR3 nucleotides: TGTGCCAGCAGCGACAGGGGTCAATATGGCTACACCTTC.

This clonotype was detected ten times or more. The V gene is TRBV6-5, the J gene TRBJ2-1; either TRBD1 or TRBD2 may supply D (5 bases each). This CDR3 contains 13 residues. V lost 6 bases, J lost 3 bases, and 9 bases lay in between. Germline CDR1 reads MNHEY; CDR2 reads SVGAGI. CDR3 DNA: TGTGCCAGCAGGCCGGGGCTCTACAATGAGCAGTTCTTC. The encoded protein is CASRPGLYNEQFF.

This clonotype came up many times. This sequence joins TRBV2 and TRBJ2-6; TRBD1 might be the D (5 bases). The ends were cut back, 6 bases at V and 2 bases at J, with 11 bases in the middle. CDR1 and CDR2 (germline): SNHLY, FYNNEI. This CDR3 comprises 15 residues. CDR3 bases: TGTGCCAGCAGCCCCGACAGAACTGGGGCCAACGTCCTGACTTTC. It encodes CASSPDRTGANVLTF.

This clonotype was recorded many times. V usage is TRBV19 and J usage is TRBJ1-5; no clear D. The CDR3 has 13 residues. V dropped 5 bases and J dropped 5 bases, with 10 bases sitting between them. Germline V gives CDR1 LNHDA, CDR2 SQIVND (reference sequence). CDR3 in amino acids: CASSWTEHQPQHF. In DNA form, the CDR3 reads TGTGCCAGTAGTTGGACGGAACATCAGCCCCAGCATTTT.

This clonotype was recorded many times. The chain recombines TRBV2 with TRBJ1-2; D call uncertain. Trimming pared 8 bases from V and 3 bases from J, leaving 13 bases between. The CDR3 loop spans 13 amino acids. Germline V gene lookup returns CDR1 SNHLY and CDR2 FYNNEI. The CDR3 loop reads CASPIPTDYGYTF. The CDR3 DNA reads TGTGCCAGCCCCATCCCAACGGACTATGGCTACACCTTC.

This clonotype was recorded at least ten times. The chain uses TRBV7-9 and TRBJ2-5; D is tentatively TRBD1 or TRBD2 (5 bases each). This CDR3 comprises 13 residues. V was cut by 1 base and J by 3 bases, with 6 bases left in between. Germline V gene lookup returns CDR1 SEHNR and CDR2 FQNEAQ (reference sequence). The DNA for the CDR3 is TGTGCCAGCAGCTTAGGAGGGGAAGAGACCCAGTACTTC. Protein product: CASSLGGEETQYF.

CDR3 region: CASSLGQSFPGELFF. DNA for the CDR3: TGCGCCAGCAGCTTGGGACAGTCGTTTCCCGGGGAGCTGTTTTTT. This chain joins TRBV5-1 and TRBJ2-2; weak D call: TRBD1 (5 bases). Germline V gene lookup returns CDR1 SGHRS and CDR2 YFSETQ. Between the trimmed V and J ends, which lost 0 bases and 6 bases, there was a span of 12 bases. CDR3 length equals 15 residues.

This clonotype showed up many times. The chain is built from TRBV18 and TRBJ1-1; D not certain. V was trimmed by 0 bases and J by 0 bases, leaving 5 bases between them. The CDR3 loop spans 14 amino acids. Germline assignment: CDR1 KGHSH and CDR2 LQKENI. CDR3 residues: CASSPPLVNTEAFF. The CDR3 DNA is TGTGCCAGCTCACCACCGTTAGTGAACACTGAAGCTTTCTTT.